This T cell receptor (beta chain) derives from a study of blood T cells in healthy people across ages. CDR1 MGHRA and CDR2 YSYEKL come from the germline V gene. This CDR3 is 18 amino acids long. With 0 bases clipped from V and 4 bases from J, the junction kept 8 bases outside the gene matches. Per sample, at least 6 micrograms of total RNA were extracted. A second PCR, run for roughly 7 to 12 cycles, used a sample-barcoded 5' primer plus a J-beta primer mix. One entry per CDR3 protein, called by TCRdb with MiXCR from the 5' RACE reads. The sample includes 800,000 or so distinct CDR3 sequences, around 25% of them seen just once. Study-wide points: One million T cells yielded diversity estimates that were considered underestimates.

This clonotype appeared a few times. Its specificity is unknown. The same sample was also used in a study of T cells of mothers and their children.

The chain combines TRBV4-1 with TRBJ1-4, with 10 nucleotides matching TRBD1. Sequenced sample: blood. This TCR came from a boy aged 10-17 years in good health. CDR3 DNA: TGCGCCAGCAGCCAAGAAAATGGGACAGGGGCGATTAATGAAAAACTGTTTTTT. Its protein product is CASSQENGTGAINEKLFF.